This TCR beta chain was captured in a study of metastatic and nonmetastatic thyroid tumors. Regarding the study as a whole: Across blood and tumor, TCR beta diversity in malignant thyroid tumors was reportedly significantly higher than in benign nodules.

None of the patients had undergone any treatment ahead of thyroid surgery. TCRdb re-called the PCR reads via MiXCR. Seen here are 75,000 to 100,000 clones, roughly 12% observed once, and the top ten hold roughly 10%. This clone has a count of ten or more. Its antigen remains unknown. The ends were cut back, 2 bases at V and 3 bases at J, with 8 bases in the middle. The CDR3 has 14 amino acids. This chain joins TRBV12-3 or TRBV12-4 and TRBJ1-3, with D uncertain. The sequence was obtained from a female donor with papillary thyroid cancer or a benign thyroid nodule (not recorded which). Some clones in this sample may be carry-over from other donors' samples. The sequenced material came from blood. The CDR3 DNA sequence: TGTGCCAGCAGTTTATTAGGGATTGGAAACACCATATATTTT. As protein: CASSLLGIGNTIYF.